A selection of T cell receptor beta chains follows, all from one sample in a study of T-cell memory formation after mild COVID-19. TCRdb itself ran the 5' RACE reads through MiXCR, one entry per CDR3 protein. This table has 110,000 or so distinct CDR3 sequences, about a fifth appearing once. The specimen sequenced was PBMCs or a T cell subset sorted from them (not recorded which). The receptors shown here come from a man between 18 and 35 years old who had mild COVID-19 (a few samples of this study predate the infection). Cell type and time point are not known. Both conserved end residues are part of each CDR3. D genes are given only for firm matches. Clone size is given for some rows only: seen once, a few or many times, or a class if the clone is expanded.

clone size	D gene	V gene	J gene	CDR3 DNA	CDR3 protein
many	TRBD1	TRBV5-4	TRBJ1-1	TGTGCCAGCAGCTCAACCGACTACAGGGGGCTGAACACTGAAGCTTTCTTT	CASSSTDYRGLNTEAFF
.	TRBD2	TRBV14	TRBJ2-1	TGTGCCAGCAGCCACGCCATACTAGCGGCGACTTCGGGGGTCTACAATGAGCAGTTCTTC	CASSHAILAATSGVYNEQFF
few	TRBD1	TRBV5-1	TRBJ1-5	TGCGCCAGCAGCTCGGGACAGGGGATTCAGCCCCAGCATTTT	CASSSGQGIQPQHF
.	.	TRBV7-9	TRBJ1-2	TGTGCCAGCAGCTCCGGGACCTTATCGGGGCTGGATGGCTACACCTTC	CASSSGTLSGLDGYTF
.	.	TRBV5-6	TRBJ2-7	TGTGCCAGCAGCTCAAGTGGTTCTACCTACGAGCAGTACTTC	CASSSSGSTYEQYF
few	.	TRBV6-5	TRBJ2-5	TGTGCCAGCAGCCCATCCCCAGGGAGTGGAGAGACCCAGTACTTC	CASSPSPGSGETQYF
.	.	TRBV10-3	TRBJ2-5	TGTGCCATCAGTGGGTGGGGCCAGGAGACCCAGTACTTC	CAISGWGQETQYF
few	TRBD1	TRBV5-6	TRBJ2-3	TGTGCCAGCAGCCCCCCCCAGGGGGCCACGGGCACAGATACGCAGTATTTT	CASSPPQGATGTDTQYF
few	.	TRBV12-5	TRBJ2-3	TGTGCTAGTGGCCCCCCGGACAGATCCATAGATACGCAGTATTTT	CASGPPDRSIDTQYF
.	TRBD2	TRBV7-3	TRBJ2-2	TGTGCCAGCAGCCGGGCGGGGACTAGCGCCGCCACCGGGGAGCTGTTTTTT	CASSRAGTSAATGELFF
many	TRBD1	TRBV4-3	TRBJ1-5	TGCGCCAGCAGCCAAGACTGGACAGGGGGGCAGCCCCAGCATTTT	CASSQDWTGGQPQHF
few	.	TRBV20-1	TRBJ2-1	TGCAGTGCTAGACTAGTAACCTACAATGAGCAGTTCTTC	CSARLVTYNEQFF
few	.	TRBV9	TRBJ1-2	TGTGCCAGCAGCGGCTGGACCTCCCAGGAGGGCTATGGCTACACCTTC	CASSGWTSQEGYGYTF
.	.	TRBV30	TRBJ2-6	TGTGCCGGGAGGGGGGACTCCGGGGCCAACGTCCTGACTTTC	CAGRGDSGANVLTF
few	.	TRBV4-1	TRBJ1-5	TGCGCCAGCAACGAAGGTTGGGGGCTCGGTCAGCCCCAGCATTTT	CASNEGWGLGQPQHF
few	.	TRBV15	TRBJ2-3	TGTGCCACCAGCAGCATCAGGTTAGACACAGATACGCAGTATTTT	CATSSIRLDTDTQYF
.	TRBD1	TRBV6-2/TRBV6-3	TRBJ2-2	TGTGCCAGCAGCCGCAGGCCGGGACAGGGCTTCACCGGGGAGCTGTTTTTT	CASSRRPGQGFTGELFF
.	TRBD1	TRBV28	TRBJ1-5	TGTGCCAGCAGTCACCAGGGGGTGCAGCCCCAGCATTTT	CASSHQGVQPQHF
few	.	TRBV5-6	TRBJ1-1	TGTGCCAGCAGCTCCGCCGGGCTCCGGGCTTTCTTT	CASSSAGLRAFF
few	.	TRBV6-2/TRBV6-3	TRBJ2-7	TGTGCCAGCAGTTATAGTAGGGGCGAGCAGTACTTC	CASSYSRGEQYF
.	TRBD1	TRBV5-1	TRBJ1-2	TGCGCCAGCAGCGGAGGGGACAGCTTCTATGGCTACACCTTC	CASSGGDSFYGYTF
.	.	TRBV6-5	TRBJ1-1	TGTGCCAGCAGCAGACAGAAGAACACTGAAGCTTTCTTT	CASSRQKNTEAFF
.	.	TRBV4-1	TRBJ2-1	TGCGCCAGCAGCCAAGATAATGTAGGGAATAATGAGCAGTTCTTC	CASSQDNVGNNEQFF
few	.	TRBV10-3	TRBJ2-1	TGTGCCATCAGTGAGTCAAGTCCGGCCGACTTCATCTACAATGAGCAGTTCTTC	CAISESSPADFIYNEQFF
few	.	TRBV4-2	TRBJ2-2	TGTGCCAGCAGCCAAGACACGGCGGACGTAAACACCGGGGAGCTGTTTTTT	CASSQDTADVNTGELFF
.	TRBD1	TRBV9	TRBJ1-6	TGTGCCAGCAGCGGCCGGGACAGGTTAAACTCACCCCTCCACTTT	CASSGRDRLNSPLHF
.	TRBD1	TRBV6-5	TRBJ1-2	TGTGCCAGCAGTTACTCGCGGGACAGGCAAGGCTACACCTTC	CASSYSRDRQGYTF
few	.	TRBV7-2	TRBJ2-1	TGTGCCAGCAGTTTCCCAGGAGGCATCATCCACAATGAGCAGTTCTTC	CASSFPGGIIHNEQFF
.	.	TRBV6-1	TRBJ1-1	TGTGCCAGCACTCTCTTGAACACTGAAGCTTTCTTT	CASTLLNTEAFF
many	.	TRBV29-1	TRBJ2-3	TGCAGCGTTGTGCCGATTAGCACAGATACGCAGTATTTT	CSVVPISTDTQYF
few	TRBD1	TRBV7-9	TRBJ2-1	TGTGCCAGCAGTCAACCCGGGACAGGGTTCGTCAATGAGCAGTTCTTC	CASSQPGTGFVNEQFF
.	.	TRBV6-6	TRBJ2-7	TGTGCCAGCCAGAGGGGGGGCGCGTACGAGCAGTACTTC	CASQRGGAYEQYF
few	.	TRBV5-1	TRBJ2-1	TGCGCCAGCGGTTGGGTATTTCCCTACAATGAGCAGTTCTTC	CASGWVFPYNEQFF
few	TRBD1	TRBV6-5	TRBJ2-7	TGTGCCAGCAGTTACAAGGGACAGGTCGCCTACGAGCAGTACTTC	CASSYKGQVAYEQYF
.	.	TRBV7-9	TRBJ2-2	TGTGCCAGCAGCTTTAGTACGAAAAGTACCGGGGAGCTGTTTTTT	CASSFSTKSTGELFF
.	.	TRBV15	TRBJ2-5	TGTGCCACCAGCCAATGGGGGACCGGGGAAGGGATAGAGGAGACCCAGTACTTC	CATSQWGTGEGIEETQYF
few	TRBD2	TRBV7-9	TRBJ2-7	TGTGCCAGCAGCTCTAGCGGGGGGACGGACGAGCAGTACTTC	CASSSSGGTDEQYF
.	.	TRBV2	TRBJ1-5	TGTGCCAGCAGTGAAGCGTTCAGGGTTGGTCAGCCCCAGCATTTT	CASSEAFRVGQPQHF
.	TRBD1	TRBV11-2	TRBJ2-5	TGTGCCAGCAGCGTCCCCGGGACAGGGAAAGAGACCCAGTACTTC	CASSVPGTGKETQYF
.	.	TRBV24-1	TRBJ1-1	TGTGCCACCAGGAGGACGGCGGGCACTGAAGCTTTCTTT	CATRRTAGTEAFF
few	.	TRBV7-9	TRBJ2-1	TGTGCCAGCAGCAATCCCACCAGGGGGGCCTACAATGAGCAGTTCTTC	CASSNPTRGAYNEQFF
.	.	TRBV5-1	TRBJ2-7	TGCGCCAGCAGCCCCGGCTGGGCCTACGAGCAGTACTTC	CASSPGWAYEQYF
.	.	TRBV7-3	TRBJ1-6	TGTGCCAGCAGCTTATATAAAGATTCACCCCTCCACTTT	CASSLYKDSPLHF
.	TRBD2	TRBV20-1	TRBJ2-7	TGCAGTGCTTCCCCGGGGGGCGAGCAGTACTTC	CSASPGGEQYF
few	.	TRBV19	TRBJ2-1	TGTGCCAGTAGTATTGGACTAGAGCAGTTCTTC	CASSIGLEQFF
few	TRBD1	TRBV7-9	TRBJ1-1	TGTGCCAGCAGCCATGCAGGGGGAGCTATCGCTGAAGCTTTCTTT	CASSHAGGAIAEAFF
.	.	TRBV20-1	TRBJ1-2	TGCAGTGCTAGAGATCATAACAAGCCTAACTATGGCTACACCTTC	CSARDHNKPNYGYTF
.	TRBD2	TRBV20-1	TRBJ2-1	TGCAGTGCTAGATCCCCAGCGGGGGGGATCTATGAGCAGTTCTTC	CSARSPAGGIYEQFF
once	TRBD1	TRBV9	TRBJ1-2	TGTGCCAGCAGCGTAGACAACAGGGGTGCTAACTATGGCTACACCTTC	CASSVDNRGANYGYTF
.	.	TRBV7-2	TRBJ2-1	TGTGCCAGTAAACAGGAATACAATGAGCAGTTCTTC	CASKQEYNEQFF
.	.	TRBV4-2	TRBJ2-1	TGTGCCAGCAGCCAATCCGGAGCCCAAAATGAGCAGTTCTTC	CASSQSGAQNEQFF
.	TRBD1	TRBV27	TRBJ2-1	TGTGCCAGCAGATTACACTGGACAGGGGGCAGGGATGAGCAGTTCTTC	CASRLHWTGGRDEQFF
.	TRBD1	TRBV11-2	TRBJ2-6	TGTGCCAGCAGCCCCGGGACAGGGGGCTCTGGGGCCAACGTCCTGACTTTC	CASSPGTGGSGANVLTF